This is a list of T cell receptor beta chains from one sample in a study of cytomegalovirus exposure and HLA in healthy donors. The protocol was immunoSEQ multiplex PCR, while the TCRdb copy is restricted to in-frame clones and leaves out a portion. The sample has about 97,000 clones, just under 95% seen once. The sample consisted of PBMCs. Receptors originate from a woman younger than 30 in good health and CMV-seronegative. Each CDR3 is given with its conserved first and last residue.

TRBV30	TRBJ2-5	CASLTGGFQETQYF
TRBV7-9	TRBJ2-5	CASSRDNQETQYF
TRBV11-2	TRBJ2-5	CASSFGSSYQETQYF
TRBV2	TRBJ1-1	CASRGTGGYGTEAFF
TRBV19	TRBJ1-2	CASSLDSKSFGGYTF
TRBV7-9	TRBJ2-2	CASSGRQGAFGAGELFF
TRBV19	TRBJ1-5	CASNGQGGPQHF
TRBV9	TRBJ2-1	CASSAGPGVYNEQFF
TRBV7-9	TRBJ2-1	CASSLGWSAGMQFF
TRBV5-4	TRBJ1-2	CASSGGTYYGYTF
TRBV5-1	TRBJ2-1	CASSLAVAAQAVEQFF
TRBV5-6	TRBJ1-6	CASSLTGGNNSPLHF
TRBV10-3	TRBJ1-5	CATTPGDSNQPQHF
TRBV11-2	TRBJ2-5	CASSLTSGGAWETQYF
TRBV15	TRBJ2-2	CATRVNAGEPGELFF
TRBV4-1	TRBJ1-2	CASSHPSQGARGYGYTF
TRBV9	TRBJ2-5	CASSTQGETQYF
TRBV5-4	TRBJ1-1	CASSLGELNTEAFF
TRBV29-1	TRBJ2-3	CSVEGLTGTDTQYF